This entry lists 20 T cell receptor beta chains sequenced from one sample in a study of T cell repertoires in ileal Crohn's disease. As to time point: inflamed ileum from the surgical specimen. Generated by immunoSEQ multiplex PCR, the TCRdb table keeps only in-frame clones and is missing some. Of approximately 5,400 clones listed, roughly 80% are singletons. Sequenced input: ileal tissue. The receptors shown here come from an adult with Crohn's disease.

The chain joins TRBV5-1 to TRBJ1-1, with D unclear. The germline V gene has CDR1 SGHRS and CDR2 YFSETQ. The CDR3 covers 15 residues. Trimming took off 0 bases at V and 4 bases at J, with 13 bases between the two ends. In nucleotides, the CDR3 is TGCGCCAGCAGCTTGGCCAGAGCGTCGAGCACTGAAGCTTTCTTT. This gives the protein CASSLARASSTEAFF.

The genes are TRBV11-2 and TRBJ2-5; TRBD2 matches 11 bases. Germline-derived CDR1 and CDR2 are SGHAT and FQNNGV. The V segment lost 1 base and the J segment 5 bases; nucleotides outside the gene matches: 3. CDR3 size: 15 residues. CDR3 bases: TGTGCCAGCAGCTTAGGGAGACTAGCGGGGGAGACCCAGTACTTC. Translating gives CASSLGRLAGETQYF.

The gene calls are TRBV27 and TRBJ2-3; D unresolved. CDR1 MNHEY and CDR2 SMNVEV come from the germline V gene (reference sequence). The length of the CDR3 is 16 residues. V lost 2 bases, J lost 5 bases, and 17 bases lay in between. CDR3 loop: CASSLEWGWAGDTQYF. Written as DNA, the CDR3 is TGTGCCAGCAGTTTAGAGTGGGGATGGGCAGGAGATACGCAGTATTTT.

The rearrangement links TRBV6-6 to TRBJ1-4, with D possibly being TRBD1 (5 bases). The V end lost 6 bases, the J end lost 0 bases, and 14 bases lay between the germline ends. The CDR3 is 16 residues long. CDR1 and CDR2 from the germline V gene are MNHNY and SVGAGI (reference sequence). The CDR3 region is CASSRAGGATNEKLFF. In DNA, the CDR3 is TGTGCCAGCAGCCGGGCCGGGGGTGCAACTAATGAAAAACTGTTTTTT.

The V gene is TRBV12-2, the J gene TRBJ2-7; the table's TRBD2 call for D was not verified on the DNA. TRBV12-2 is recorded as a pseudogene. This CDR3 is 20 amino acids long. CDR3 in DNA: TGTGCAAGTCGCTTAGCGGGAGGCGGACCGACATCTCTGGAAGGCTACGAGCAGTACTTC. This encodes CASRLAGGGPTSLEGYEQYF.

This chain uses TRBV5-6 with TRBJ1-3, with TRBD1 as a possible D gene (6 bases). The germline V and J ends were trimmed by 4 bases and 0 bases, with 11 bases remaining between them. The CDR3 contains 15 residues. Germline CDR1 SGHDT, CDR2 YYEEEE. CDR3 sequence reads: CASSRFRGSGNTIYF. The CDR3 coding sequence is TGTGCCAGCAGCCGTTTCAGGGGCTCTGGAAACACCATATATTTT.

This clone was detected a few times. J is TRBJ2-3 and V is TRBV6-5, with 9 bases matching TRBD2. The CDR3 is made up of 15 amino acids. V lost 2 bases to trimming and J lost 5 bases; unmatched junction nucleotides: 5. Germline V CDR1 and CDR2: MNHEY, SVGAGI. Written as DNA, the CDR3 is TGTGCCAGCAGTTACGTGCGGGGGGGAGGAGATACGCAGTATTTT. Residues: CASSYVRGGGDTQYF.

The chain carries TRBV5-6 and TRBJ2-7; 9 nucleotides agree with TRBD2. CDR1 and CDR2 from the germline V gene are SGHDT and YYEEEE. The trim removed 2 bases at V and 4 bases at J, leaving 10 bases unmatched. The CDR3 covers 16 residues. CDR3 DNA sequence: TGTGCCAGCAGCTTATACCAGACTAGCGGACGATACGAGCAGTACTTC. Translation gives CASSLYQTSGRYEQYF. Looking up the rest from reference TRBV5-6 and TRBJ2-7 gives the full variable domain: DAGVTQSPTHLIKTRGQQVTLRCSPKSGHDTVSWYQQALGQGPQFIFQYYEEEERQRGNFPDRFSGHQFPNYSSELNVNALLLGDSALYLCASSLYQTSGRYEQYFGPGTRLTVT.

This clone came up a few times. J is TRBJ2-7 and V is TRBV9; TRBD1 matches at 8 bases. Germline V gene data show CDR1 as SGDLS and CDR2 as YYNGEE. The CDR3 covers 16 residues. V dropped 4 bases and J dropped 2; count of bases not matched to a gene: 11. The CDR3 loop reads CASSPQGADHPYEQYF. The CDR3 DNA is TGTGCCAGCAGCCCCCAGGGGGCTGATCACCCCTACGAGCAGTACTTC. The whole variable domain, filled in from reference TRBV9 and TRBJ2-7, reads DSGVTQTPKHLITATGQRVTLRCSPRSGDLSVYWYQQSLDQGLQFLIQYYNGEERAKGNILERFSAQQFPDLHSELNLSSLELGDSALYFCASSPQGADHPYEQYFGPGTRLTVT.

This chain links TRBV19 with TRBJ2-1; D is unclear. Per the germline V gene, CDR1 is LNHDA and CDR2 is SQIVND (reference sequence). There are 21 residues in the CDR3. V was pared by 3 bases and J by 0 bases, with 27 bases between. CDR3 sequence (DNA): TGTGCCAGTAGTATCCGGCGGTTCCACAACGAGGATACAAGCTCCTACAATGAGCAGTTCTTC. Amino acid sequence: CASSIRRFHNEDTSSYNEQFF.

The V and J genes are TRBV12-1 and TRBJ1-2. TRBV12-1 is recorded as a pseudogene. This CDR3 is 20 amino acids long. Here the CDR3 reads CASSFWGSPGMVEGHYGYTF. CDR3 sequence (DNA): TGTGCCAGCAGCTTTTGGGGTTCGCCGGGGATGGTCGAGGGGCACTATGGCTACACCTTC.

The V call is TRBV7-2, the J call TRBJ1-5; no reliable D call. V lost 2 bases to trimming and J lost 3 bases, with 5 bases between them. The germline V gene encodes CDR1 SGHTA and CDR2 FQGNSA. This CDR3 is 13 amino acids long. Here the CDR3 reads CASSLRANQPQHF. CDR3 DNA sequence: TGTGCCAGCAGCTTACGTGCCAATCAGCCCCAGCATTTT.

The CDR3 loop reads CASSQGQSYSNQPQHF. The CDR3 DNA reads as TGTGCCAGCAGCCAAGGGCAGTCTTATAGCAATCAGCCCCAGCATTTT. The chain employs TRBV4-2 and TRBJ1-5; D is undetermined. The germline V gene encodes CDR1 LGHNA and CDR2 YNFKEQ. The CDR3 sequence is 16 residues long. With 1 base removed from V and 0 bases from J, the gap between germline ends came to 10 bases.

The chain has TRBV2 and TRBJ2-3, with 12 nucleotides matching TRBD2. Germline assignment: CDR1 SNHLY and CDR2 FYNNEI. The CDR3 spans 17 residues. V gave up 6 bases and J gave up 1 base; unmatched junction bases: 8. CDR3 sequence (DNA): TGTGCCAGCAGCGTTGGGACTAGCGGGTCCCGCACAGATACGCAGTATTTT. As protein: CASSVGTSGSRTDTQYF. Full variable domain (outside the CDR3, taken from reference TRBV2 and TRBJ2-3): EPEVTQTPSHQVTQMGQEVILRCVPISNHLYFYWYRQILGQKVEFLVSFYNNEISEKSEIFDDQFSVERPDGSNFTLKIRSTKLEDSAMYFCASSVGTSGSRTDTQYFGPGTRLTVL.

In this sample, this clone turned up a few times. The chain couples TRBV27 to TRBJ1-2, with 9 bases aligning to TRBD1. From germline, CDR1 is MNHEY and CDR2 SMNVEV (reference sequence). J gave up 4 bases and V 6 bases, and 3 bases lay outside the gene matches. The CDR3 length is 13 residues. DNA of the CDR3: TGTGCCAGCAGCGCGGACAGGGGCTATGGCTACACCTTC. It is translated as CASSADRGYGYTF.

The V and J genes are TRBV5-1 and TRBJ1-1; D may be TRBD1 (6 bases). The CDR3 consists of 13 residues. Germline CDR1 reads SGHRS; CDR2 reads YFSETQ. The germline V and J ends were trimmed by 4 bases and 4 bases, with 11 bases remaining between them. In DNA form, the CDR3 reads TGCGCCAGCAGCCTCGGGACAACCACTGAAGCTTTCTTT. It translates to CASSLGTTTEAFF.

The chain uses TRBV5-4 and TRBJ2-1, with D uncertain. Trimming took 0 bases from V and 4 from J, leaving 5 bases between them. Per germline, CDR1 SGHNT and CDR2 YYREEE (reference sequence). This CDR3 region has 13 residues. The CDR3 coding sequence is TGTGCCAGCAGCTTGGTCGGTTACAATGAGCAGTTCTTC. Its protein product is CASSLVGYNEQFF.

The sample holds one count of this clone. The chain combines TRBV15 with TRBJ2-7; D unresolved. The V end was cut by 0 bases, the J end by 4 bases, with 16 bases between. CDR1 LNHNV and CDR2 YYDKDF come from the germline V gene (reference sequence). The length of the CDR3 is 16 residues. The DNA of the CDR3 is TGTGCCACCAGCAGAGATGTTTGGGCAGCCGATTACGAGCAGTACTTC. It yields the protein CATSRDVWAADYEQYF.

The rearrangement uses TRBV19 and TRBJ1-5; TRBD1 might be the D (5 bases). There are 12 residues in the CDR3. Looked up from germline, CDR1 is LNHDA and CDR2 is SQIVND (reference sequence). V lost 9 bases and J lost 11, with 17 bases in between. CDR3 in amino acids: CASDGGSGSQHF. As DNA, the CDR3 is TGTGCCAGCGACGGGGGTTCTGGGTCCCAGCATTTT.

V gene TRBV5-6 combines with J gene TRBJ2-7; no clear D. V was pared by 4 bases and J by 1 base, with 9 bases between. The CDR3 spans 13 residues. Germline V gives CDR1 SGHDT, CDR2 YYEEEE. CDR3 in amino acids: CASSGLGSYEQYF. CDR3 DNA: TGTGCCAGCAGCGGGCTCGGGTCCTACGAGCAGTACTTC.